This TCR beta chain is drawn from a study of HIV-infected children after antiretroviral therapy interruption (dated by TCRdb to about 2019). Regarding the study in general: Eight children were included: four on planned treatment interruption and four on continuous treatment, all with CD4+ count above 500 and viral load below 50 copies/ml. The interruption group had a median age of 9.5 years, and the continuous treatment group had a median age of around 8 years. Continuous-treatment samples were analyzed from corresponding weeks 0, 48 and 150. Samples from the interruption arm were taken at week 0, at week 12, at the end of interruption (week 24 or 48), and about 3 years after the study ended. Alongside measurements of thymic output, the study compared TCR repertoires of children on planned treatment interruption with TCR repertoires of children on continuous antiretroviral treatment. Recorded exposure to EBV and CMV was present in most of the participating children.

This clonotype appeared many times. Its antigen remains unidentified. Base-call qualities are not available, and no considerably larger clone is one nucleotide away. Library method: 3' RACE. TCR libraries were constructed from RNA with a 3' RACE protocol that used unique molecular identifiers to correct for PCR amplification bias. Amplicon libraries were pooled in groups of up to 12 and sequenced on an Illumina MiSeq using v2 2x250 paired-end chemistry. The published analysis was carried out like this. Reads were processed with Decombinator for assignment of V and J genes and CDR3, and barcode-based correction of errors and PCR bias was applied. Repertoires were subsampled to equal depth before Gini coefficient calculation using the R ineq package. GLIPH, Hamming distance and a shared triplet metric were used to assess CDR3 similarity. The public reads were reprocessed in TCRdb via fastp at Q25 and MiXCR, keeping in-frame beta chains. When rows share a CDR3 protein, they turn into one entry using the most common DNA and genes. TCRdb, not the original authors, processed these V and J calls. The sample table lists about 89,000 distinct CDR3 sequences, about 6.9% of them with a count of one. The top ten hold approximately 1.2% of the sample.

Reading the label with the study, this specimen's treatment or condition is: PENTA 11 planned treatment interruption arm or continuous ART arm. Participants were children from the United Kingdom aged 2 to 15 years who had received at least three-drug ART for at least 24 weeks. Cryopreserved PBMCs containing at least 5 million viable cells were required, and a handful of candidate patients were excluded because of low viable PBMC yield. Naive CD4+ CD45RA+ CD45RO- T cells were FACS-sorted from thawed PBMCs on a FACSAria III cell sorter. The sorted cells were fixed, and RNA was then extracted with the RNeasy FFPE kit and afterward with the RNeasy Micro kit. There are 17 amino acids in the CDR3, from cysteine to phenylalanine inclusive. Of the read, only the CDR3 DNA is kept; its 51 bases are in frame from base 1. The germline V end is reduced by 7 bases and the J end by 2 bases; junction bases left unmatched: 10. The germline V gene (reference sequence) sets CDR1 to GTSNPN and CDR2 to SVGIG.

Overall study outcomes, separate from this receptor: The naive CD4+ Gini coefficient rose by the end of treatment interruption, suggesting clonal expansion, and returned to baseline by 3 years. In naive CD4+ repertoires of PTI patients, reduced CDR3 sharing between time points was observed after interruption began, whereas many sequences were found to be shared between end of interruption and 3 years later. The low number of patients is a limitation and the data should be interpreted with caution. Minor non-naive CD45RA+ populations such as EMRA or stem memory cells might have been included among the sorted CD45RA+ naive cells.

This sequence originates from a pool of human donors with HIV. Sequencing used CD45RA+ CD4+ T cells from PBMCs, pooled from several time points, obtained from a donor given antiretroviral therapy, either interrupted or continuous. Taken with the paper, the label for cell subset or site translates to: naive CD4+ CD45RA+ CD45RO- T cells. The rearranged segments are TRBV30 and TRBJ2-6, and 11 junction bases match TRBD1. The bases read TGTGCCTTGGGGACCCCGGGACAGGGGGCTGGGGCCAACGTCCTGACTTTC. It translates to CALGTPGQGAGANVLTF.